The clone carrying this T cell receptor beta chain showed up just a few times. The antigen is undetermined. These data come from a study of T cell responses to AZD1222 COVID-19 vaccine. TCRdb keeps only in-frame clones here, not all; method: immunoSEQ multiplex PCR. The sample has approximately 110,000 clones, around 87% seen once; the top ten hold 5.2%. The CDR3 consists of 16 residues. Trimming removed 0 bases at V and 8 bases at J, with 17 bases between. Germline V gene sequence: CDR1 LGHNA, CDR2 YSLEER. Study-wide results and caveats: Reportedly, nearly half of unique spike TCRs recognized epitopes outside B.1.351/B.1.1.7 mutations. Only after the peak T cell response were repertoires sampled. Donor demographics were predominantly white British with a female majority; clonal diversity may be underestimated. The study found vaccine-associated CD4 TCRs spanning spike, dominant at 160-218 and 743-854.

This clonotype originated in an adult in good health. This chain connects TRBV4-3 to TRBJ2-1; D might be TRBD2 (6 bases). The sequenced sample was peripheral blood, obtained on day 0 of AZD1222 vaccination. The CDR3 coding sequence is TGCGCCAGCAGCCAAGATTCGTCTAGCGATTCGGATGAGCAGTTCTTC. Its translation: CASSQDSSSDSDEQFF.